The clone carrying this TCR beta chain was seen just once. Its antigen remains unidentified. This specimen comes from a study of a mutant IDH1 vaccine in newly diagnosed glioma. The time point: week 5, during vaccination. Each dose of the vaccine consisted of 300 ug of mutant IDH1 20-mer peptide, with topical imiquimod. Libraries were prepared by immunoSEQ multiplex PCR; TCRdb keeps only in-frame clonotypes and omits some of them. The table lists tens of thousands of clones, roughly 90% of them singletons, with 0.55% to 0.65% in the top ten. The CDR3 loop spans 13 amino acids. Germline V gene data show CDR1 as ENHRY and CDR2 as SYGVKD. V shed 4 bases and J shed 3 bases, with 10 bases lying between them.

Sample: PBMCs, taken from a glioma patient whose treatment included an IDH1 peptide vaccine. The TCR originated in a woman aged 45-59 years with glioma. This sequence joins TRBV10-3 and TRBJ2-7, with D possibly matching TRBD1 (5 bases). The CDR3 is CAISGQGRYEQYF. DNA for the CDR3: TGTGCCATCAGTGGGCAGGGTCGCTACGAGCAGTACTTC.